The rows below give T cell receptor beta chains drawn from one sample of a study of T cells in Graves' hyperthyroidism and ophthalmopathy. TCRdb fed the multiplex PCR reads into MiXCR, producing one record per CDR3 protein. The data contain hundreds of thousands of distinct CDR3 sequences, under 15% of them singletons. Sequencing was carried out using blood. These receptors all stem from a woman between 25 and 40 years old with Graves' hyperthyroidism. Both conserved end residues are part of each CDR3. The D gene is left open where the match is weak. Expanded clones are given a class, and other clones once, few, many or no size at all.

v_call	j_call	clone_size	d_call	cdr3_aa	cdr3_nt
TRBV11-2	TRBJ2-6	many	TRBD1	CASTGTAGANVLTF	TGTGCCAGCACTGGGACAGCTGGGGCCAACGTCCTGACTTTC
TRBV6-1	TRBJ1-1	many	NA	CASMASWRAFF	TGTGCCAGCATGGCTAGTTGGCGAGCTTTCTTT
TRBV27	TRBJ1-1	many	NA	CASGSNTSDNTEAFF	TGTGCGTCTGGCTCCAACACCTCCGACAACACTGAAGCTTTCTTT
TRBV28	TRBJ1-1	many	NA	CASSVTDNTEAFF	TGTGCCAGCAGCGTGACTGATAACACTGAAGCTTTCTTT
TRBV12-3/TRBV12-4	TRBJ2-1	many	NA	CASQEGVSSYNEQFF	TGTGCCAGTCAGGAGGGAGTTTCCTCCTACAATGAGCAGTTCTTC
TRBV6-1	TRBJ2-7	NA	TRBD2	CASSQGLAEQYF	TGTGCCAGCAGTCAGGGACTAGCGGAGCAGTACTTC
TRBV2	TRBJ1-1	many	NA	CASSASGDMNTEAFF	TGTGCCAGCAGTGCGTCAGGGGATATGAACACTGAAGCTTTCTTT
TRBV6-1	TRBJ2-1	many	TRBD2	CASIPTTGTSTYNEQFF	TGTGCCAGCATCCCCACCACCGGGACTAGCACCTACAATGAGCAGTTCTTC
TRBV5-1	TRBJ2-6	many	TRBD1	CASSRGQASSGANVLTF	TGCGCCAGCAGCAGGGGACAGGCAAGCTCTGGGGCCAACGTCCTGACTTTC
TRBV5-5	TRBJ1-2	many	TRBD1	CASSLEGQGYGYTF	TGTGCCAGCAGCTTGGAAGGACAGGGTTATGGCTACACCTTC
TRBV6-6	TRBJ2-1	many	NA	CASSYSTPRDEQFF	TGTGCCAGCAGTTACTCGACCCCCAGAGATGAGCAGTTCTTC
TRBV28	TRBJ1-2	few	NA	CASSRLGRSYYGYTF	TGTGCCAGCAGCCGCCTAGGCAGGAGTTACTATGGCTACACCTTC
TRBV5-1	TRBJ2-2	many	NA	CASSLGSGSLTGELFF	TGCGCCAGCAGCTTGGGTTCGGGCAGCTTAACCGGGGAGCTGTTTTTT
TRBV2	TRBJ2-1	many	NA	CASEAGSSYNEQFF	TGTGCCAGCGAGGCGGGGAGCTCCTACAATGAGCAGTTCTTC
TRBV3-1	TRBJ1-1	many	NA	CASSLSRGANPGTEAFF	TGTGCCAGCAGCCTAAGTCGGGGGGCTAATCCGGGTACTGAAGCTTTCTTT
TRBV27	TRBJ2-3	many	TRBD2	CASSSPPLLAGGGKDTQYF	TGTGCCAGCAGTTCCCCTCCTCTACTAGCGGGAGGAGGTAAGGATACGCAGTATTTT
TRBV24-1	TRBJ2-2	NA	TRBD2	CAPSFPGGETGELFF	TGTGCCCCCAGTTTCCCGGGAGGCGAAACCGGGGAGCTGTTTTTT
TRBV5-4	TRBJ2-7	NA	TRBD1	CASSMRQGSHEQYF	TGTGCCAGCAGCATGAGACAGGGTTCTCACGAGCAGTACTTC
TRBV18	TRBJ2-7	few	NA	CASSQAGGQKYEQYF	TGTGCCAGCTCGCAGGCGGGTGGACAGAAATACGAGCAGTACTTC
TRBV29-1	TRBJ2-2	NA	NA	CSVFTGTSTGELFF	TGCAGCGTTTTTACCGGGACTTCCACCGGGGAGCTGTTTTTT
TRBV27	TRBJ2-5	many	TRBD2	CASSLNHLLAGAVGGTQYF	TGTGCCAGCAGTTTGAACCACTTACTAGCGGGAGCCGTAGGGGGGACCCAGTACTTC
TRBV19	TRBJ1-1	NA	NA	CASSIQGGAEAFF	TGTGCCAGTAGTATACAGGGCGGAGCTGAAGCTTTCTTT
TRBV5-1	TRBJ2-3	many	TRBD1	CASSLQGPSTDTQYF	TGCGCCAGCAGCTTACAGGGGCCAAGCACAGATACGCAGTATTTT
TRBV19	TRBJ2-3	few	NA	CASSIEPGKTDTQYF	TGTGCCAGTAGTATAGAGCCAGGGAAAACAGATACGCAGTATTTT
TRBV7-8	TRBJ2-1	many	NA	CASSLEQQSSYNEQFF	TGTGCCAGCAGCTTAGAGCAGCAGAGCTCCTACAATGAGCAGTTCTTC
TRBV20-1	TRBJ2-1	many	TRBD2	CSAKLAGIGNEQFF	TGCAGTGCCAAACTAGCGGGTATTGGCAATGAGCAGTTCTTC
TRBV19	TRBJ2-1	NA	TRBD2	CASSIGTSGSNEQFF	TGTGCCAGTAGTATCGGGACTAGCGGCTCCAATGAGCAGTTCTTC
TRBV28	TRBJ2-1	once	TRBD1	CASSSTGTGHSYNEQFF	TGTGCCAGCAGTTCGACCGGGACAGGGCACTCCTACAATGAGCAGTTCTTC
TRBV28	TRBJ2-2	many	NA	CASSWASTGELFF	TGTGCCAGCAGTTGGGCGTCCACCGGGGAGCTGTTTTTT
TRBV12-3/TRBV12-4	TRBJ2-3	many	TRBD2	CASSSMAGAGTDTQYF	TGTGCCAGCAGTTCCATGGCGGGAGCGGGCACAGATACGCAGTATTTT
TRBV9	TRBJ1-2	NA	NA	CASSVDGFYGYTF	TGTGCCAGCAGCGTAGACGGATTCTATGGCTACACCTTC
TRBV27	TRBJ2-5	many	NA	CASSLFLAGLETQYF	TGTGCCAGCAGTTTATTCCTCGCGGGATTGGAGACCCAGTACTTC
TRBV6-5	TRBJ1-1	few	NA	CANREALNTEAFF	TGTGCCAACAGGGAGGCCCTGAACACTGAAGCTTTCTTT
TRBV9	TRBJ2-2	few	TRBD1	CASSPGQGAYGGELFF	TGTGCCAGCAGCCCTGGACAGGGGGCTTATGGCGGGGAGCTGTTTTTT
TRBV11-2	TRBJ1-1	many	NA	CASSENLEAFF	TGTGCCAGCAGTGAAAATCTAGAAGCTTTCTTT
TRBV28	TRBJ2-1	NA	TRBD2	CASSSAGLAGFDEQFF	TGTGCCAGCAGTTCTGCGGGACTAGCGGGATTCGATGAGCAGTTCTTC
TRBV25-1	TRBJ2-3	few	TRBD1	CASSNQQGVRTDTQYF	TGTGCCAGCAGTAACCAGCAGGGGGTTCGGACAGATACGCAGTATTTT
TRBV7-8	TRBJ2-1	few	NA	CASSTTGDYSYNEQFF	TGTGCCAGCAGTACAACAGGTGACTACTCCTACAATGAGCAGTTCTTC
TRBV3-1	TRBJ2-5	many	NA	CASSQATRQWKTQYF	TGTGCCAGCAGCCAAGCGACCAGGCAGTGGAAGACCCAGTACTTC
TRBV9	TRBJ2-2	NA	NA	CAITPGADNRTGELFF	TGTGCCATCACACCGGGGGCTGATAATAGGACCGGGGAGCTGTTTTTT
TRBV2	TRBJ2-3	many	NA	CASSVTRSSTDTQYF	TGTGCCAGCAGTGTAACCAGGAGTAGCACAGATACGCAGTATTTT
TRBV9	TRBJ2-1	few	TRBD2	CASSPTGTSGNEQFF	TGTGCCAGCAGCCCGACCGGGACTAGCGGGAATGAGCAGTTCTTC
TRBV18	TRBJ2-1	many	TRBD1	CASSPSGQSSYNEQFF	TGTGCCAGCTCACCTTCGGGACAGAGCTCCTACAATGAGCAGTTCTTC
TRBV10-3	TRBJ2-7	few	TRBD2	CAINPSGTYEQYF	TGTGCCATCAATCCTAGCGGGACCTACGAGCAGTACTTC
TRBV6-1	TRBJ2-1	few	TRBD2	CASSATSSGRDEQFF	TGTGCCAGCAGTGCAACTAGCTCCGGGAGGGATGAGCAGTTCTTC
TRBV5-6	TRBJ1-1	many	NA	CASSYTKGTEAFF	TGTGCCAGCAGCTACACAAAGGGCACTGAAGCTTTCTTT
TRBV6-1	TRBJ1-2	few	TRBD1	CASSEASGQGYYGYTF	TGTGCCAGCAGTGAAGCCTCGGGACAGGGCTACTATGGCTACACCTTC
TRBV20-1	TRBJ1-3	few	NA	CSARDPTGSGNTIYF	TGCAGTGCTAGGGACCCCACGGGGTCTGGAAACACCATATATTTT
TRBV7-9	TRBJ1-1	many	NA	CASSFGGRDTEAFF	TGTGCCAGCAGCTTCGGGGGGCGAGACACTGAAGCTTTCTTT
TRBV27	TRBJ2-2	many	NA	CASSLQAGMPGELFF	TGTGCCAGCAGTTTACAGGCGGGGATGCCCGGGGAGCTGTTTTTT
TRBV7-2	TRBJ2-4	few	TRBD2	CASSLEGLAPLAKNIQYF	TGTGCCAGCAGCTTGGAGGGACTAGCTCCTCTAGCCAAAAACATTCAGTACTTC
TRBV5-5	TRBJ1-6	many	NA	CASSLNVRAGNSPLHF	TGTGCCAGCAGCTTGAATGTTCGGGCAGGAAATTCACCCCTCCACTTT
TRBV28	TRBJ2-7	many	NA	CASSFGGSAPYYEQYF	TGTGCCAGCAGTTTCGGGGGCAGCGCACCCTACTACGAGCAGTACTTC
TRBV4-1	TRBJ1-2	few	NA	CASSQDISVITNGYTF	TGCGCCAGCAGCCAAGATATCTCAGTCATTACAAATGGCTACACCTTC
TRBV28	TRBJ2-7	many	TRBD2	CARRVAGGHYEQYF	TGTGCCAGGAGGGTAGCGGGAGGTCATTACGAGCAGTACTTC